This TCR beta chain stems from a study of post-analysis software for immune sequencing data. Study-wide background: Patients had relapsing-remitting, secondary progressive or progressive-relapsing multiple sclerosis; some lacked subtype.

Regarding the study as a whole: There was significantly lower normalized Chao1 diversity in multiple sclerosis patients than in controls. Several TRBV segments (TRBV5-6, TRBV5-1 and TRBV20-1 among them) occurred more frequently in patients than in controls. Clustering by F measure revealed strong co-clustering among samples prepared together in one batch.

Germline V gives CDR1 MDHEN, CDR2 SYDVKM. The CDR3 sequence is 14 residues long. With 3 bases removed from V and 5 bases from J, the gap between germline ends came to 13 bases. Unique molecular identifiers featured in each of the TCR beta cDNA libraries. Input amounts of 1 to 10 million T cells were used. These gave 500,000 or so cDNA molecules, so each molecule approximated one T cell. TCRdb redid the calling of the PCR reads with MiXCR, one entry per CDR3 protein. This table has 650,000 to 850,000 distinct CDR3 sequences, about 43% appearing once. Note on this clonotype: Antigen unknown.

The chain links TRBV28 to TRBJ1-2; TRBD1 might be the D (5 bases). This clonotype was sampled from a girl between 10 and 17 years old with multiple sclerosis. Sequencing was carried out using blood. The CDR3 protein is CASSLSRQLYGYTF. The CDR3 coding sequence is TGTGCCAGCAGTTTGTCCCGACAGCTTTATGGCTACACCTTC.